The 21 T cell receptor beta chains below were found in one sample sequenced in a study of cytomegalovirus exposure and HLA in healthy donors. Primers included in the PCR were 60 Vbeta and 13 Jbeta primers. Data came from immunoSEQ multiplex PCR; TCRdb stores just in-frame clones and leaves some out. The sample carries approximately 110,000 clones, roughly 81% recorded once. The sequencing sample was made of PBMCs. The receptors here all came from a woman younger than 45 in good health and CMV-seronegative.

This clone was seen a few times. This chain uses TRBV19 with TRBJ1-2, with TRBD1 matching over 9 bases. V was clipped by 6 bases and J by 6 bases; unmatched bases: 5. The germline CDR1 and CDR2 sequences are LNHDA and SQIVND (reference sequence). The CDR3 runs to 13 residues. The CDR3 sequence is CASRVTGGNGYTF. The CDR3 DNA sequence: TGTGCCAGTAGGGTTACAGGGGGCAATGGCTACACCTTC.

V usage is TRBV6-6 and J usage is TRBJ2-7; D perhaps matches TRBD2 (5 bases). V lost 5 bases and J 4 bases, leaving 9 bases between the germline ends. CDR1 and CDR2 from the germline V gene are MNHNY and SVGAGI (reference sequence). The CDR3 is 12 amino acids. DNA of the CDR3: TGTGCCAGCAGTGCGGACTCGTACGAGCAGTACTTC. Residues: CASSADSYEQYF.

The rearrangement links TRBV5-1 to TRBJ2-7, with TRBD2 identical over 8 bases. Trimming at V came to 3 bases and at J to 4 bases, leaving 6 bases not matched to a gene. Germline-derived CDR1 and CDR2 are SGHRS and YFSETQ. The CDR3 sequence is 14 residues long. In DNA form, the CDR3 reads TGCGCCAGCAGCTACGGGGGGGCGGGTTACGAGCAGTACTTC. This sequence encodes CASSYGGAGYEQYF.

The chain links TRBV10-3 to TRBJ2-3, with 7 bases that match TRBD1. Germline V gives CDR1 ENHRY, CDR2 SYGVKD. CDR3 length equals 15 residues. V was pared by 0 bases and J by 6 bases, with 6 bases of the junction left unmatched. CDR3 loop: CAISESNRGRDTQYF. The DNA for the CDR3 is TGTGCCATCAGTGAGTCGAACAGGGGAAGGGATACGCAGTATTTT.

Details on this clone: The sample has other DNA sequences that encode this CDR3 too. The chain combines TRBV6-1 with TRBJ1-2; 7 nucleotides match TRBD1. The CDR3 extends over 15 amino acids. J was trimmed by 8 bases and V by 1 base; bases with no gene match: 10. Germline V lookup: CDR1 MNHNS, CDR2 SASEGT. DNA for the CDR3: TGTGCCAGCAGTGAAGTCGGCGAGGGGGCGGAAGGCTACACCTTC. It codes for CASSEVGEGAEGYTF.

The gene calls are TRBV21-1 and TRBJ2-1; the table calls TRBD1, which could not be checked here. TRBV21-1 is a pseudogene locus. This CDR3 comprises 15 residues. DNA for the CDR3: TGTGCCAGCAGCAAGGACACGAGCTCCTACAATGAGCAGTTCTTC. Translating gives CASSKDTSSYNEQFF.

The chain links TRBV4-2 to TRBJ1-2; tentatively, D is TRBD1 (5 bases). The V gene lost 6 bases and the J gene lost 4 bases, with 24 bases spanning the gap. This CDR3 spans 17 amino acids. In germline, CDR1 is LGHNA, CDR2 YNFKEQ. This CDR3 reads CASSPHGGRAQVYGYTF. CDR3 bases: TGTGCCAGCAGTCCCCATGGGGGGAGGGCCCAAGTCTATGGCTACACCTTC.

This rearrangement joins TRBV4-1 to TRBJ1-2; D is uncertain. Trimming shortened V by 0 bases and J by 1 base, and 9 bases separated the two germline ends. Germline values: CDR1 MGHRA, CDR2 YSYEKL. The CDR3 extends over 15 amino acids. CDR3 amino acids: CASSQERGFNYGYTF. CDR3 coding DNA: TGCGCCAGCAGCCAAGAGAGAGGGTTTAACTATGGCTACACCTTC.

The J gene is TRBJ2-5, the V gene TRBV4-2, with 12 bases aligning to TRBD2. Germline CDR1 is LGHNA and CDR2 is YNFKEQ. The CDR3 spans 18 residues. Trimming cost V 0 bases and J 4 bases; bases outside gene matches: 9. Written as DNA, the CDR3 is TGTGCCAGCAGCCAAGATCTGTCTAGCGGGAGGGCCGGAGAGACCCAGTACTTC. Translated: CASSQDLSSGRAGETQYF.

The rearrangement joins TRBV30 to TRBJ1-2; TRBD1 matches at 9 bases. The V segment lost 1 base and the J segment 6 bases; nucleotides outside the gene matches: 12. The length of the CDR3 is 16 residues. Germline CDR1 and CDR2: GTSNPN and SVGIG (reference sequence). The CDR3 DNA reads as TGTGCCTGGAGTGACCCGGGACAGGGATTTAGGGATGGCTACACCTTC. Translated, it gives CAWSDPGQGFRDGYTF.

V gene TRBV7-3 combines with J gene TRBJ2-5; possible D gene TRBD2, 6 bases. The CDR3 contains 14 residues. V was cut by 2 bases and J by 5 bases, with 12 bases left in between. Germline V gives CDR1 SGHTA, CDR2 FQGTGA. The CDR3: CASSLSGDFETQYF. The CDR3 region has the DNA TGTGCCAGCAGCTTATCCGGGGACTTCGAGACCCAGTACTTC.

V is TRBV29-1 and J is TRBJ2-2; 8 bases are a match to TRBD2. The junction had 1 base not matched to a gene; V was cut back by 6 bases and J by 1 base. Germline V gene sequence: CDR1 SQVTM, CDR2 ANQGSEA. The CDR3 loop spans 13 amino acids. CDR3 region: CSVAGGNTGELFF. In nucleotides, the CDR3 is TGCAGCGTCGCGGGAGGGAACACCGGGGAGCTGTTTTTT.

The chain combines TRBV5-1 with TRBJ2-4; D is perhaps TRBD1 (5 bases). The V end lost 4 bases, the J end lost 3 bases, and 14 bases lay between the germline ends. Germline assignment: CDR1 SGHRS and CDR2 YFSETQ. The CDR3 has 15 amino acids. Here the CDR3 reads CASSRTGFGKNIQYF. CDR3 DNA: TGCGCCAGCAGCAGAACAGGTTTTGGCAAAAACATTCAGTACTTC.

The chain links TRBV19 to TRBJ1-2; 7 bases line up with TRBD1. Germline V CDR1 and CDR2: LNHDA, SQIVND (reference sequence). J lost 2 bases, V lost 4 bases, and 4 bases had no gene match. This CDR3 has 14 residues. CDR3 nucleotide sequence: TGTGCCAGTAGTAGATTACAGGGGAACTATGGCTACACCTTC. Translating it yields CASSRLQGNYGYTF.

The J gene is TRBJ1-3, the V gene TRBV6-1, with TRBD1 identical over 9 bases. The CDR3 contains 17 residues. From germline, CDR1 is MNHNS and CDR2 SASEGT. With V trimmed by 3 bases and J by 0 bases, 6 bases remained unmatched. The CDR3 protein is CASSEWGQGLSGNTIYF. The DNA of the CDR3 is TGTGCCAGCAGTGAGTGGGGACAGGGCCTCTCTGGAAACACCATATATTTT.

CDR3 bases: TGTGCCAGCAGTCTGGCGGGGGGCCGACTTGAGCAGTTCTTC. Protein sequence: CASSLAGGRLEQFF. The chain joins TRBV27 to TRBJ2-1; 8 bases fit TRBD2. V shed 5 bases and J 9 bases; nucleotides not matched to a gene: 9. This CDR3 is built from 14 residues. Germline V CDR1 and CDR2: MNHEY, SMNVEV (reference sequence).

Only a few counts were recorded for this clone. CDR3: CASSLERGDYGYTF. The CDR3 nucleotides read TGCGCCAGCAGCTTGGAACGGGGAGACTATGGCTACACCTTC. The rearrangement uses TRBV5-1 and TRBJ1-2; no reliable D call. The CDR3 contains 14 residues. Germline CDR1 reads SGHRS; CDR2 reads YFSETQ. Between the trimmed V and J ends, which lost 0 bases and 3 bases, there was a span of 9 bases.

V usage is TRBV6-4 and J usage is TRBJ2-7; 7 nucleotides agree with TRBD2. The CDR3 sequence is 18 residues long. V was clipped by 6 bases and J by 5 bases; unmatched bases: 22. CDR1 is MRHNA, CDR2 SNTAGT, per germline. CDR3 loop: CASRDPVAGSGSCHEQYF. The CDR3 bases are TGTGCCAGCAGAGACCCAGTAGCGGGTAGCGGGTCGTGCCACGAGCAGTACTTC.

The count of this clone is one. CDR3 in amino acids: CASKTGGPGETQYF. The CDR3 coding sequence is TGTGCCAGCAAAACAGGGGGCCCAGGAGAGACCCAGTACTTC. This sequence joins TRBV6-1 and TRBJ2-5; 9 bases agree with TRBD1. The germline V gene has CDR1 MNHNS and CDR2 SASEGT. The junction had 7 bases not matched to a gene; V was cut back by 7 bases and J by 4 bases. The length of the CDR3 is 14 residues.

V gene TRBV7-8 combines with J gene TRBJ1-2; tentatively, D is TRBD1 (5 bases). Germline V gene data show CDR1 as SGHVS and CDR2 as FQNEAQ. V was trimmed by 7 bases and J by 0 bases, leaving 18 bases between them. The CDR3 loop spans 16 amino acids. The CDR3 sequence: CASTRREGRTNYGYTF. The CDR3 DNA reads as TGTGCCAGCACCAGAAGGGAGGGGAGAACTAACTATGGCTACACCTTC.

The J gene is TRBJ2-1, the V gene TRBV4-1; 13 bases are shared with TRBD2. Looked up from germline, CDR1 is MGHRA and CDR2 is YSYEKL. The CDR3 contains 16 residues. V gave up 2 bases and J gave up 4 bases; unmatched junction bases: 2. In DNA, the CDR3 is TGCGCCAGCAGCCAAAGGACTAGCGGGAGTTACAATGAGCAGTTCTTC. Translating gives CASSQRTSGSYNEQFF.